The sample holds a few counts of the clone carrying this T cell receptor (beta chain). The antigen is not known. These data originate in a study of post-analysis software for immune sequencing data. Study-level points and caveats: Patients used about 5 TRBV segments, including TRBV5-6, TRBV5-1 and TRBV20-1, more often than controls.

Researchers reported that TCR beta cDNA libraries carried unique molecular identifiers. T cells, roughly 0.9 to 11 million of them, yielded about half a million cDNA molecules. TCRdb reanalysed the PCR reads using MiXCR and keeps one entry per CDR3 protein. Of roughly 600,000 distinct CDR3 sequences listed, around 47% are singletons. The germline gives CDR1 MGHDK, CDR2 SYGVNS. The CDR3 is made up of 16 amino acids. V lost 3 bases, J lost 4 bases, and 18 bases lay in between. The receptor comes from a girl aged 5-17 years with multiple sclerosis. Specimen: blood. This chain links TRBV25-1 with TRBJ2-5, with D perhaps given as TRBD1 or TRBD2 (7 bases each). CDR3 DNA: TGTGCCAGCAGTGACCGAAGACAGGGAGGGAGAGAGACCCAGTACTTC. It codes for CASSDRRQGGRETQYF.